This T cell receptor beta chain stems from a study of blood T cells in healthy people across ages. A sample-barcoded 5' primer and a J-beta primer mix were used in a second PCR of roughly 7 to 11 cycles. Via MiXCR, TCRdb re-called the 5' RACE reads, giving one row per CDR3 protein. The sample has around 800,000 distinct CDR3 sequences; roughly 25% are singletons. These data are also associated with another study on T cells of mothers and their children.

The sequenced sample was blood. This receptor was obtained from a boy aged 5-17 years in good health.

CDR3 DNA sequence: TGCGCCAGCAGCCCGCGGACAGGGGAAACTGAAGCTTTCTTT. Translated: CASSPRTGETEAFF. This rearrangement joins TRBV4-1 to TRBJ1-1, with 9 nucleotides matching TRBD1. This CDR3 spans 14 amino acids. The germline V gene encodes CDR1 MGHRA and CDR2 YSYEKL. Trimming at V came to 4 bases and at J to 5 bases, leaving 5 bases not matched to a gene.